This is a list of T cell receptor beta chains from one sample in a study of T-cell reconstitution after alpha-beta-depleted transplantation in children. MiXCR, run by TCRdb on the PCR reads, gives a single entry per CDR3 protein. The repertoire holds about 300,000 distinct CDR3 sequences, with around 7.1% as singletons. The source material was peripheral blood, sampled 360 days after TCRalphabeta/CD19-depleted stem cell transplant. All receptors come from a female patient aged 2-9 years who had a stem cell transplant for Fanconi anemia, so the T cells may come from the graft donor. CDR3s include the opening cysteine and the closing phenylalanine or tryptophan. A D gene is named only where the DNA matches it firmly. For some rows the clone size is stated as once, few or many, or as a class when expanded; others skip it.

>TRBJ2-2|many|TRBV9|-
CASSAPRRGKAGELFF
TGTGCCAGCAGCGCCCCTAGGAGGGGGAAGGCCGGGGAGCTGTTTTTT
>TRBJ1-2|-|TRBV29-1|-
CSVNEGPYGYTF
TGCAGCGTTAATGAAGGGCCCTATGGCTACACCTTC
>TRBJ1-3|-|TRBV11-2|TRBD1
CASSLWGDRRNTIYF
TGTGCCAGCAGCTTATGGGGGGACAGACGAAACACCATATATTTT
>TRBJ2-3|many|TRBV5-1|-
CASSLEGQLRADTQYF
TGCGCCAGCAGCTTGGAAGGCCAGCTCCGTGCAGATACGCAGTATTTT
>TRBJ2-7|many|TRBV20-1|TRBD1
CSALTGSSYEQYF
TGCAGTGCTCTGACAGGGAGCTCCTACGAGCAGTACTTC
>TRBJ1-1|-|TRBV27|-
CASSSFRERDRAFF
TGTGCCAGCAGTTCGTTCAGGGAAAGGGACCGAGCTTTCTTT
>TRBJ1-2|-|TRBV27|-
CASSPSGTATYGYTF
TGTGCCAGCAGTCCATCCGGGACCGCCACTTATGGCTACACCTTC
>TRBJ1-1|many|TRBV5-1|TRBD1
CASSFSQTTGEAFF
TGCGCCAGCAGCTTCTCCCAAACGACAGGGGAAGCTTTCTTT
>TRBJ2-3|few|TRBV7-9|-
CASSLVLASTDTQYF
TGTGCCAGCAGCTTAGTTCTAGCGAGCACAGATACGCAGTATTTT
>TRBJ1-1|many|TRBV12-3/TRBV12-4|-
CASSLSGGYTEAFF
TGTGCCAGCAGTTTGTCAGGCGGATACACTGAAGCTTTCTTT
>TRBJ2-3|many|TRBV6-5|-
CASSWRGAISDTQYF
TGTGCCAGCAGTTGGAGGGGGGCGATTTCAGATACGCAGTATTTT
>TRBJ1-4|-|TRBV4-3|-
CASSQDGAGTVTNEKLFF
TGCGCCAGCAGCCAAGATGGAGCGGGTACAGTCACTAATGAAAAACTGTTTTTT
>TRBJ2-5|few|TRBV7-2|TRBD2
CASSPLTGGGQETQYF
TGTGCCAGCAGCCCTCTAACCGGGGGGGGACAAGAGACCCAGTACTTC
>TRBJ1-1|many|TRBV5-1|-
CASSLEQTRGTEAFF
TGCGCCAGCAGCTTGGAACAGACGAGGGGGACTGAAGCTTTCTTT
>TRBJ2-2|many|TRBV21-1|-
CASSKARGAGTGELFF
TGTGCCAGCAGCAAAGCCCGGGGGGCGGGCACCGGGGAGCTGTTTTTT
>TRBJ1-2|many|TRBV27|-
CASSLDGPPAWYGYTF
TGTGCCAGCAGTTTAGATGGGCCTCCGGCCTGGTATGGCTACACCTTC